Included here is one TCR beta chain sequence, with context. Antigen: not known. Germline CDR1 is LGHDT and CDR2 is YNNKEL (reference sequence). The junction had 11 bases not matched to a gene; V was cut back by 3 bases and J by 7 bases. CDR3 length: 15 amino acids. Only in-frame clones appear in the TCRdb table, and some are missing; sequencing was by immunoSEQ multiplex PCR. The sample contains around 44,000 clones, 70% to 90% of which appear only once. The data belong to a study of T cell responses to AZD1222 COVID-19 vaccine. Study-level points and caveats: Repertoire sampling was restricted to post-peak T cell response timepoints. Clonal diversity may have been underestimated in mostly white British donors. Spike-specific TCR repertoires showed rising breadth and depth after two AZD1222 doses. CD4 TCRs associated with vaccination spanned spike, dominating at 160-218 and 743-854.

The rearrangement uses TRBV3-1 (or the pseudogene TRBV3-2) and TRBJ2-7, with 8 bases that match TRBD1. This TCR derives from an adult who received the AZD1222 COVID-19 vaccine. Sample: peripheral blood, taken 28 days after the second AZD1222 dose. The CDR3 sequence is CASSQSGTGRWEQYF. The CDR3 DNA reads TGTGCCAGCAGCCAGTCCGGGACAGGCAGATGGGAGCAGTACTTC.